The present TCR beta chain was sequenced within a study of cytomegalovirus exposure and HLA in healthy donors. Overall study results and limits: Among CMV-associated TCR beta chains, most appeared HLA-restricted in a later analysis. Later analysis showed TCR association rates varying by HLA locus, highest for DRB1 and lowest for HLA-C. In an earlier analysis, most TCR beta V segments were productive about 87% or about 30% of the time. TCR beta sequences numbering over 15,000 were associated with HLA alleles at 0.05 false discovery rate in a later analysis.

The primer mix had 60 Vbeta and 13 Jbeta primers. The method was immunoSEQ multiplex PCR; TCRdb's version includes in-frame clones alone and lacks a portion of them. This repertoire shows approximately 140,000 clones, 60% to 80% found once; its top ten account for around 3.2%. With regard to this clone: Its specificity is unknown.

Trimming left V 3 bases short and J 5 bases short, with 13 bases between. CDR3 length: 14 residues. Germline CDR1 and CDR2: MDHEN and SYDVKM. The sample comprised PBMCs. This sequence originates from a middle-aged man in good health and CMV-seronegative. The rearrangement uses TRBV28 and TRBJ2-5; no firm D call. CDR3 residues: CASSLVLAGETQYF. The CDR3 region has the DNA TGTGCCAGCAGTTTGGTGCTCGCCGGGGAGACCCAGTACTTC. Combining the CDR3 with reference TRBV28 and TRBJ2-5 gives the whole variable domain DVKVTQSSRYLVKRTGEKVFLECVQDMDHENMFWYRQDPGLGLRLIYFSYDVKMKEKGDIPEGYSVSREKKERFSLILESASTNQTSMYLCASSLVLAGETQYFGPGTRLLVL.